This T cell receptor (beta chain) emerged from a study of blood T cells in healthy people across ages. Concerning this clonotype: What it recognizes is unknown.

Study conclusions and caveats: A conclusive naive versus antigen-experienced comparison was prevented by the unsorted PBMCs.

Using a J-beta primer mix together with a sample-barcoded 5' primer, a second PCR was run for 7 to 11 cycles. TCRdb independently ran MiXCR on the 5' RACE reads; one entry per CDR3 protein. The sample records 790,000 or so distinct CDR3 sequences, about half being singletons. Germline CDR1 is MNHEY and CDR2 is SVGAGI. The CDR3 runs 16 residues. Trimming removed 5 bases at V and 11 bases at J, with 27 bases between. Sequencing was done on a sample of blood. The J gene is TRBJ2-5, the V gene TRBV6-5, with a weak D call TRBD2 (5 bases). The receptor's source is an older man in good health. The CDR3 coding sequence is TGTGCCAGCAGTCCCCAAAGGTCTTTTGGGAGCGATGAGCAGTACTTC. It specifies CASSPQRSFGSDEQYF.